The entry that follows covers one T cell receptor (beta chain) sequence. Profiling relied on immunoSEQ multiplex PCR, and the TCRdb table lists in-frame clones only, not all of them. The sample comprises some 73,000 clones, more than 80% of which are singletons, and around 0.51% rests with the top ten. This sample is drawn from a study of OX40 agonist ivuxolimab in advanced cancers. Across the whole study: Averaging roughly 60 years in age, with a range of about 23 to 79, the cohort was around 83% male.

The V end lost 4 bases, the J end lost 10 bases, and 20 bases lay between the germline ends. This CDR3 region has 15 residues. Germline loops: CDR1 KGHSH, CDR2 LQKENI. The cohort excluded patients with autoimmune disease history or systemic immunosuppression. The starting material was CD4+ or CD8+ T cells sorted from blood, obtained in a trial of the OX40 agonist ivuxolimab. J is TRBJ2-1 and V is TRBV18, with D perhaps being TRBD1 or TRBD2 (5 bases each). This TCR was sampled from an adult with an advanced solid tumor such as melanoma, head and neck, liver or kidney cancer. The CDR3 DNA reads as TGTGCCAGCTCACTACGCCGGGACCCCCCGGGCGAGCAGTTCTTC. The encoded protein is CASSLRRDPPGEQFF.